These 30 T cell receptor beta chains came from one sample sequenced in a study of blood T cell repertoires in COVID-19. Assay used: immunoSEQ multiplex PCR; TCRdb lists only in-frame clones, some missing. This sample has about 87,000 clones, with 89% found just once. Sequencing was done on a sample of peripheral blood. The origin of the receptors is a woman at least 80 years old with active COVID-19.

With regard to this clone: One end of the junction fails to match germline, which may point to a read error. The chain links TRBV6-1 to TRBJ2-7; D ambiguous. The CDR3 is made up of 12 amino acids. In germline, CDR1 is MNHNS, CDR2 SASEGT. In nucleotides, the CDR3 is TGTGCCAGCAGTGAAGAGGTACAGACCCCGAGCTTC. Its translation: CASSEEVQTPSF.

The count of this clone is one. The V and J genes are TRBV7-2 and TRBJ2-7; weak D call: TRBD2 (6 bases). Trimming removed 5 bases from V and 2 bases from J, with 16 bases in between. There are 15 residues in the CDR3. The germline gives CDR1 SGHTA, CDR2 FQGNSA. The CDR3 reads CASSPTGTAAYEQYF. CDR3 DNA sequence: TGTGCCAGCAGCCCAACCGGGACTGCGGCCTACGAGCAGTACTTC.

This sequence joins TRBV9 and TRBJ2-7; 12 nucleotides agree with TRBD1. This CDR3 contains 15 residues. Germline V gene data show CDR1 as SGDLS and CDR2 as YYNGEE. The V segment lost 0 bases and the J segment 5 bases; nucleotides outside the gene matches: 3. The DNA of the CDR3 is TGTGCCAGCAGCGTAGGGGACAGGGGGCGCCACGAGCAGTACTTC. As protein: CASSVGDRGRHEQYF.

CDR3 protein: CASSFGGVAFPSNQPQHF. In DNA form, the CDR3 reads TGTGCCAGCAGTTTCGGGGGGGTGGCCTTTCCTAGCAATCAGCCCCAGCATTTT. The chain carries TRBV28 and TRBJ1-5; tentatively, D is TRBD1 (5 bases). This CDR3 region has 18 residues. Germline loops: CDR1 MDHEN, CDR2 SYDVKM. V was clipped by 3 bases and J by 0 bases, with 18 bases between them.

The chain joins TRBV5-6 to TRBJ1-3; D unclear. CDR3 length: 14 residues. Trimming took 0 bases from V and 0 from J, leaving 4 bases between them. Germline assignment: CDR1 SGHDT and CDR2 YYEEEE. The CDR3 spells CASSLGSSGNTIYF. In DNA form, the CDR3 reads TGTGCCAGCAGCTTGGGCAGCTCTGGAAACACCATATATTTT.

The rearrangement links TRBV6-1 to TRBJ2-5; 11 bases match TRBD2. CDR3 length: 15 amino acids. CDR1 is MNHNS and CDR2 is SASEGT in the germline V gene. With V trimmed by 6 bases and J by 2 bases, 5 bases remained unmatched. Here the CDR3 reads CASSLGTSGQETQYF. The CDR3 bases are TGTGCCAGCAGCCTTGGGACTAGCGGACAAGAGACCCAGTACTTC.

A few counts support this clone. The V and J genes are TRBV18 and TRBJ2-2; tentative D call: TRBD2 (5 bases). From germline, CDR1 is KGHSH and CDR2 LQKENI. This CDR3 spans 17 amino acids. The V end lost 1 base, the J end lost 4 bases, and 16 bases lay between the germline ends. The CDR3 DNA reads as TGTGCCAGCTCACCACGTCTGGGCGGGTCCAGCACCGGGGAGCTGTTTTTT. This encodes CASSPRLGGSSTGELFF.

This chain joins TRBV11-1 and TRBJ2-5; a possible D gene is TRBD2 (7 bases). This CDR3 comprises 16 residues. V lost 2 bases, J lost 5 bases, and 18 bases lay in between. Germline V lookup: CDR1 SGHAT, CDR2 FQDESV (reference sequence). The CDR3 DNA is TGTGCCAGCAGCTTACCCTGGGAGGGGGTGGTGGAGACCCAGTACTTC. Protein sequence: CASSLPWEGVVETQYF.

The CDR3 spells CATSDRGTGGIYNEQFF. CDR3 in DNA: TGTGCCACCAGTGATCGGGGGACAGGGGGCATCTACAATGAGCAGTTCTTC. The chain uses TRBV24-1 and TRBJ2-1; TRBD1 matches 12 bases. V lost 3 bases and J lost 3; bases outside the gene matches: 5. The germline gives CDR1 KGHDR, CDR2 SFDVKD. This CDR3 spans 17 amino acids.

This chain links TRBV6-2 or TRBV6-3 with TRBJ2-5; 14 bases map to TRBD2. Germline values: CDR1 MNHEY, CDR2 SVGEGT. The V segment lost 5 bases and the J segment 0 bases; nucleotides outside the gene matches: 8. The length of the CDR3 is 18 residues. The CDR3 protein is CASSPGTSGSGYQETQYF. DNA for the CDR3: TGTGCCAGCAGTCCGGGGACTAGCGGGAGTGGGTACCAAGAGACCCAGTACTTC.

This sequence joins TRBV2 and TRBJ2-7, with 10 nucleotides matching TRBD2. There are 13 residues in the CDR3. Germline V gene sequence: CDR1 SNHLY, CDR2 FYNNEI. V shed 6 bases and J 5 bases; nucleotides not matched to a gene: 4. CDR3 protein: CASRGTSDNEQYF. The DNA for the CDR3 is TGTGCCAGCAGAGGGACTAGCGACAACGAGCAGTACTTC.

The J gene is TRBJ2-1, the V gene TRBV7-3, with D hard to call. Germline V lookup: CDR1 SGHTA, CDR2 FQGTGA. V lost 6 bases and J 5 bases, leaving 11 bases between the germline ends. The CDR3 spans 13 residues. The CDR3 DNA sequence: TGTGCCAGCAGTCGTCACGGAGACAATGAGCAGTTCTTC. It yields the protein CASSRHGDNEQFF.

The V gene is TRBV5-1, the J gene TRBJ2-1; 7 positions agree with TRBD2. This CDR3 comprises 14 residues. CDR1 SGHRS and CDR2 YFSETQ come from the germline V gene. V gave up 4 bases and J gave up 8 bases; unmatched junction bases: 9. The CDR3: CASSREAGVDEQFF. As DNA, the CDR3 is TGCGCCAGCAGCCGAGAGGCGGGAGTCGATGAGCAGTTCTTC.

J is TRBJ2-5 and V is TRBV14; 9 nucleotides match TRBD2. V lost 4 bases to trimming and J lost 5 bases; unmatched junction nucleotides: 8. Germline CDR1 SGHDN, CDR2 FVKESK. This CDR3 region has 15 residues. The CDR3 nucleotides read TGTGCCAGCAGCCCCTGGCTGGCGGGAGGGGAGACCCAGTACTTC. Protein: CASSPWLAGGETQYF.

This chain uses TRBV6-2 or TRBV6-3 with TRBJ2-7; no firm D call. From germline, CDR1 is MNHEY and CDR2 SVGEGT. The V end lost 5 bases, the J end lost 1 base, and 9 bases lay between the germline ends. This CDR3 has 13 residues. CDR3 amino acids: CASSTLRSYEQYF. Written as DNA, the CDR3 is TGTGCCAGCAGTACTCTCCGATCCTACGAGCAGTACTTC.

The chain carries TRBV7-2 and TRBJ2-5; 9 bases match TRBD1. In germline, CDR1 is SGHTA, CDR2 FQGNSA. V shed 6 bases and J 1 base; nucleotides not matched to a gene: 9. The CDR3 length is 16 residues. The CDR3 coding sequence is TGTGCCAGCAGAAAGGGGGACAGGGCCCCCCAAGAGACCCAGTACTTC. Translating gives CASRKGDRAPQETQYF.

This clone was recorded only once. The chain recombines TRBV7-9 with TRBJ2-5; D is undetermined. V lost 1 base and J 3 bases, leaving 6 bases between the germline ends. Germline-derived CDR1 and CDR2 are SEHNR and FQNEAQ (reference sequence). This CDR3 has 13 amino acids. The CDR3 coding sequence is TGTGCCAGCAGCTTAGGTCAGGAAGAGACCCAGTACTTC. Its protein is CASSLGQEETQYF.

CDR3 loop: CASSDRGANVLTF. Here the CDR3 DNA reads TGTGCCAGCAGCGACAGGGGAGCCAACGTCCTGACTTTC. The chain uses TRBV12-3 or TRBV12-4 and TRBJ2-6; TRBD1 aligns across 8 bases. V lost 6 bases and J lost 7; bases outside the gene matches: 2. The CDR3 totals 13 residues.

The chain recombines TRBV13 with TRBJ1-2; D gene ambiguous. Between the trimmed V and J ends, which lost 4 bases and 2 bases, there was a span of 11 bases. Germline V CDR1 and CDR2: PRHDT, FYEKMQ (reference sequence). The CDR3 consists of 14 residues. The CDR3 DNA follows: TGTGCCAGCAGCTATTCGACATCCAACTATGGCTACACCTTC. Its translation is CASSYSTSNYGYTF.

This chain's CDR3 is CASSGTSDQETQYF. The CDR3 DNA reads as TGTGCCAGTAGTGGAACTAGCGACCAAGAGACCCAGTACTTC. V gene TRBV19 combines with J gene TRBJ2-5; 7 nucleotides align to TRBD2. Germline CDR1 reads LNHDA; CDR2 reads SQIVND (reference sequence). V shed 5 bases, J shed 0 bases, and the junction held 3 bases outside the gene matches. The CDR3 is made up of 14 amino acids. Supplemented by reference TRBV19 and TRBJ2-5, the full variable domain reads DGGITQSPKYLFRKEGQNVTLSCEQNLNHDAMYWYRQDPGQGLRLIYYSQIVNDFQKGDIAEGYSVSREKKESFPLTVTSAQKNPTAFYLCASSGTSDQETQYFGPGTRLLVL.

The V and J genes are TRBV2 and TRBJ2-7; the match to TRBD2 covers 11 bases. This CDR3 spans 13 amino acids. Germline trimming cut 9 bases from V and 3 bases from J; bases unmatched to any gene: 4. Germline V gene sequence: CDR1 SNHLY, CDR2 FYNNEI. Written as DNA, the CDR3 is TGTGCCAGTCGACTAGCGGGAAGCTACGAGCAGTACTTC. It encodes CASRLAGSYEQYF.

The CDR3 protein is CASSPRTGEYYGYTF. In DNA, the CDR3 is TGTGCCAGCAGCCCTAGGACAGGGGAGTACTATGGCTACACCTTC. This chain joins TRBV7-2 and TRBJ1-2, with 9 bases lining up with TRBD1. Germline CDR1 and CDR2: SGHTA and FQGNSA. The CDR3 covers 15 residues. V lost 5 bases, J lost 3 bases, and 7 bases stayed unmatched.

This chain connects TRBV28 to TRBJ2-2; no clear D. Germline V gives CDR1 MDHEN, CDR2 SYDVKM. The CDR3 runs to 13 residues. Trimming left V 7 bases short and J 0 bases short, with 6 bases between. The chain's CDR3 is CASTQPNTGELFF. DNA for the CDR3: TGTGCCAGCACACAGCCGAACACCGGGGAGCTGTTTTTT. The entire variable domain, with the rest obtained from reference TRBV28 and TRBJ2-2, is as follows: DVKVTQSSRYLVKRTGEKVFLECVQDMDHENMFWYRQDPGLGLRLIYFSYDVKMKEKGDIPEGYSVSREKKERFSLILESASTNQTSMYLCASTQPNTGELFFGEGSRLTVL.

The rearrangement links TRBV6-2 or TRBV6-3 to TRBJ1-2, with D tentatively TRBD1 (6 bases). Per the germline V gene, CDR1 is MNHEY and CDR2 is SVGEGT. CDR3 length: 14 amino acids. V lost 2 bases and J lost 6, with 13 bases in between. The DNA for the CDR3 is TGTGCCAGCAGTTACCCGAAACAGGGAGATGGCTACACCTTC. The encoded protein is CASSYPKQGDGYTF.

This clone was seen only a few times. The genes are TRBV28 and TRBJ2-7, with TRBD1 identical over 8 bases. The CDR3 totals 16 residues. V shed 5 bases and J 1 base; nucleotides not matched to a gene: 10. In germline, CDR1 is MDHEN, CDR2 SYDVKM. The CDR3 region is CASSSPTGTGSYEQYF. CDR3 in DNA: TGTGCCAGCAGTAGCCCTACCGGGACAGGTTCCTACGAGCAGTACTTC.

The chain recombines TRBV18 with TRBJ1-2; D uncertain. This CDR3 is 13 amino acids long. V was cut by 4 bases and J by 6 bases, with 12 bases left in between. Germline CDR1 and CDR2: KGHSH and LQKENI. Here the CDR3 DNA reads TGTGCCAGCTCACTGACACCGGTGGATGGCTACACCTTC. As protein: CASSLTPVDGYTF.

This chain uses TRBV9 with TRBJ1-1, with unresolved D. The CDR3 runs 14 residues. CDR1 is SGDLS, CDR2 YYNGEE, per germline. Trimming took off 4 bases at V and 5 bases at J, with 15 bases between the two ends. CDR3 nucleotide sequence: TGTGCCAGCAGCCCCCTTCGGACGGGGACTGAAGCTTTCTTT. This sequence encodes CASSPLRTGTEAFF.

This clone showed up just a few times. This chain links TRBV5-6 with TRBJ1-2, with TRBD1 identical over 8 bases. There are 15 residues in the CDR3. Per germline, CDR1 SGHDT and CDR2 YYEEEE. V lost 1 base and J lost 5; bases outside the gene matches: 7. The CDR3 region has the DNA TGTGCCAGCAGCTTGTGGGACAGGACATCATATGGCTACACCTTC. This encodes CASSLWDRTSYGYTF.

Only one count was recorded for this clone. The V gene is TRBV7-8, the J gene TRBJ2-7; weak D call: TRBD2 (5 bases). The CDR3 is 14 amino acids. Germline loops: CDR1 SGHVS, CDR2 FQNEAQ. Trimming stripped 1 base from V and 3 bases from J, with 10 bases between. CDR3 nucleotide sequence: TGTGCCAGCAGCTTAGTCGGGGTACTCTACGAGCAGTACTTC. It codes for CASSLVGVLYEQYF.

The V and J genes are TRBV9 and TRBJ2-5; a weak D match, TRBD1 (7 bases). Germline lookup yields CDR1 SGDLS and CDR2 YYNGEE. The CDR3 spans 14 residues. V was pared by 3 bases and J by 6 bases, with 15 bases between. This CDR3 reads CASSGRPGGKTQYF. The CDR3 DNA reads TGTGCCAGCAGCGGGCGCCCAGGGGGGAAGACCCAGTACTTC.